These 32 T cell receptor beta chains came from one sample sequenced in a study of neoadjuvant anti-PD-1 for oral cavity cancer. The assay was immunoSEQ multiplex PCR, and TCRdb's table has in-frame clones only and misses some. The data hold some 15,000 clones, with about two thirds observed a single time. The sample in question was PBMCs, obtained before nivolumab (anti-PD-1) treatment. Source of these receptors: a person aged 35-79 years with oral cavity squamous cell carcinoma.

V gene TRBV7-9 combines with J gene TRBJ1-2; D not certain. Germline values: CDR1 SEHNR, CDR2 FQNEAQ (reference sequence). There are 14 residues in the CDR3. V dropped 5 bases and J dropped 7 bases, with 17 bases sitting between them. The CDR3 DNA reads as TGTGCCAGCAGCGGGCGTACAACGACCGGTGGCTACACCTTC. It specifies CASSGRTTTGGYTF.

The rearrangement uses TRBV30 and TRBJ2-2; D is perhaps TRBD1 (6 bases). The CDR3 totals 14 residues. V was trimmed by 3 bases and J by 6 bases, leaving 14 bases between them. CDR1 is GTSNPN, CDR2 SVGIG, per germline (reference sequence). The chain's CDR3 is CAWSLNRAPGELFF. For the CDR3, the DNA is TGTGCCTGGAGCCTAAACAGGGCGCCCGGGGAGCTGTTTTTT.

The CDR3: CASNERGAYTGELFF. CDR3 bases: TGTGCCAGTAACGAACGGGGGGCTTACACCGGGGAGCTGTTTTTT. V is TRBV19 and J is TRBJ2-2; D is possibly TRBD2 (7 bases). The germline CDR1 and CDR2 sequences are LNHDA and SQIVND (reference sequence). This CDR3 region has 15 residues. Trimming took 7 bases from V and 3 from J, leaving 15 bases between them.

The chain recombines TRBV5-1 with TRBJ2-7, with 9 bases fitting TRBD2. Unmatched junction bases numbered 5, after V lost 0 bases and J lost 7 bases. Germline-derived CDR1 and CDR2 are SGHRS and YFSETQ. The CDR3 has 14 residues. CDR3 protein: CASSLESSGKEQYF. CDR3 coding DNA: TGCGCCAGCAGCTTGGAGTCTAGCGGGAAAGAGCAGTACTTC.

This chain joins TRBV21-1 and TRBJ2-6; the table's D call, TRBD1, was not checked against the DNA. TRBV21-1 is a pseudogene locus. The CDR3 is 16 amino acids. CDR3 nucleotides: TGTGCCAGCAGCAAAGTGCACAGCTCTGGGGCCAACGTCCTGACTTTC. This translates into CASSKVHSSGANVLTF.

This rearrangement joins TRBV7-8 to TRBJ1-5; D is ambiguous. V was cut by 3 bases and J by 1 base, with 10 bases left in between. Germline loops: CDR1 SGHVS, CDR2 FQNEAQ. The CDR3 is 15 amino acids. CDR3 DNA: TGTGCCAGCAGCTTTGGAGTCGGGAGCAATCAGCCCCAGCATTTT. Translation: CASSFGVGSNQPQHF.

This chain joins TRBV19 and TRBJ2-1, with TRBD1 matching over 8 bases. CDR3 length: 18 residues. V dropped 4 bases and J dropped 3; count of bases not matched to a gene: 14. Germline V gene lookup returns CDR1 LNHDA and CDR2 SQIVND (reference sequence). CDR3 DNA sequence: TGTGCCAGTAGTACGTACCTTGACCGGGACAGGCTCTACAATGAGCAGTTCTTC. It encodes CASSTYLDRDRLYNEQFF.

In this sample, this clone turned up once. In DNA, the CDR3 is TGTGCCAGCAGCCAGCCGTTCCCAATGAACACTGAAGCTTTCTTT. It is translated as CASSQPFPMNTEAFF. The chain carries TRBV7-9 and TRBJ1-1; D is unresolved. Germline loops: CDR1 SEHNR, CDR2 FQNEAQ (reference sequence). V was trimmed by 5 bases and J by 0 bases, leaving 13 bases between them. The CDR3 length is 15 residues.

The gene calls are TRBV27 and TRBJ1-2; 9 nucleotides match TRBD1. The CDR3 consists of 15 residues. V was clipped by 0 bases and J by 8 bases; unmatched bases: 7. The V gene's germline CDR1 is MNHEY and CDR2 SMNVEV (reference sequence). This CDR3 is CASSLSTGGLGGYTF. The CDR3 DNA reads as TGTGCCAGCAGTTTATCGACAGGGGGTCTGGGAGGCTACACCTTC.

This chain uses TRBV7-9 with TRBJ2-3; no reliable D call. The CDR3 totals 11 residues. Germline CDR1 and CDR2: SEHNR and FQNEAQ (reference sequence). V was trimmed by 2 bases and J by 4 bases, leaving 1 base between them. The CDR3 DNA is TGTGCCAGCAGCTTACCAGATACGCAGTATTTT. Translated, it gives CASSLPDTQYF.

V gene TRBV6-1 combines with J gene TRBJ1-1; D is possibly TRBD1 (6 bases). This CDR3 has 15 residues. Trimming took off 2 bases at V and 1 base at J, with 11 bases between the two ends. CDR1 MNHNS and CDR2 SASEGT come from the germline V gene. The CDR3 DNA sequence: TGTGCCAGCAGTGAATTCGGACAGAAGAACACTGAAGCTTTCTTT. This encodes CASSEFGQKNTEAFF.

The chain's CDR3 is CASRHRLAGGETEQFF. The CDR3 DNA follows: TGTGCCAGCAGACATCGACTAGCAGGGGGGGAAACAGAGCAGTTCTTC. The V and J genes are TRBV28 and TRBJ2-1; D might be TRBD1 or TRBD2, each matching 7 bases. This CDR3 comprises 16 residues. Germline-derived CDR1 and CDR2 are MDHEN and SYDVKM. V was clipped by 6 bases and J by 10 bases, with 25 bases between them. The complete variable domain, with remaining parts taken from reference TRBV28 and TRBJ2-1, reads DVKVTQSSRYLVKRTGEKVFLECVQDMDHENMFWYRQDPGLGLRLIYFSYDVKMKEKGDIPEGYSVSREKKERFSLILESASTNQTSMYLCASRHRLAGGETEQFFGPGTRLTVL.

The gene calls are TRBV5-1 and TRBJ1-6, with a weak D call TRBD1 (5 bases). Germline CDR1 is SGHRS and CDR2 is YFSETQ. Trimming left V 5 bases short and J 7 bases short, with 13 bases between. This CDR3 contains 14 residues. For the CDR3, the DNA is TGCGCCAGCAGGGCGCAGGGTGAGAATTCACCCCTCCACTTT. As protein: CASRAQGENSPLHF.

The chain links TRBV7-2 to TRBJ2-5; D gene uncertain. The CDR3 has 14 amino acids. The germline V and J ends were trimmed by 5 bases and 1 base, with 11 bases remaining between them. Germline CDR1 is SGHTA and CDR2 is FQGNSA. CDR3 protein: CASSPQGSQETQYF. For the CDR3, the DNA is TGTGCCAGCAGCCCGCAAGGGTCCCAAGAGACCCAGTACTTC.

This clone was seen just once. The chain carries TRBV21-1 and TRBJ2-7. TRBV21-1 is annotated as a pseudogene. This CDR3 is built from 15 residues. The DNA for the CDR3 is TGTGCCAGCAGCAGCACCGGGACCGAACTACGAGAGCAGTACTTC. It is translated as CASSSTGTELREQYF.

V gene TRBV5-1 combines with J gene TRBJ2-3; D ambiguous. CDR1 SGHRS and CDR2 YFSETQ come from the germline V gene. This CDR3 is 14 amino acids long. Trimming left V 7 bases short and J 0 bases short, with 12 bases between. The CDR3 coding sequence is TGCGCCAGCTGTCTCGGCGGCAGCACAGATACGCAGTATTTT. Translating it yields CASCLGGSTDTQYF.

This clone was seen more than once but under ten times. The gene calls are TRBV5-4 and TRBJ2-7, with a weak D call TRBD1 (5 bases). V was cut by 4 bases and J by 0 bases, with 11 bases left in between. The CDR3 is 14 residues long. The germline CDR1 and CDR2 sequences are SGHNT and YYREEE (reference sequence). CDR3 bases: TGTGCCAGCAGCACTCCTGACAGCTCCTACGAGCAGTACTTC. This encodes CASSTPDSSYEQYF.

For this clone: Sequence at one end of the junction differs from germline and may be a read error. The chain carries TRBV7-7 and TRBJ2-7; tentatively, D is TRBD1 or TRBD2 (5 bases each). Germline-derived CDR1 and CDR2 are SSHAT and FNYEAQ (reference sequence). CDR3 length equals 14 residues. CDR3 nucleotide sequence: TGTGCTAGCAGCTTAATGGGGACGGGTGGGGAGCAGTACTTC. It codes for CASSLMGTGGEQYF.

This CDR3 is CASSLNLRGGYTF. The CDR3 DNA is TGTGCCAGCAGCTTAAACCTACGGGGTGGCTACACCTTC. The chain uses TRBV7-2 and TRBJ1-2; D gene ambiguous. With 2 bases removed from V and 7 bases from J, the gap between germline ends came to 11 bases. There are 13 residues in the CDR3. Germline CDR1 reads SGHTA; CDR2 reads FQGNSA. Complete variable domain (other parts from reference TRBV7-2 and TRBJ1-2): GAGVSQSPSNKVTEKGKDVELRCDPISGHTALYWYRQSLGQGLEFLIYFQGNSAPDKSGLPSDRFSAERTGGSVSTLTIQRTQQEDSAVYLCASSLNLRGGYTFGSGTRLTVV.

In nucleotides, the CDR3 is TGTGCCAGCAGCCCGCCGTTTCTTTGGCGGAGGGGCCGCACAGATACGCAGTATTTT. Translating it yields CASSPPFLWRRGRTDTQYF. The chain couples TRBV7-9 to TRBJ2-3, with D possibly TRBD2 on 6 matching bases. The germline V and J ends were trimmed by 5 bases and 1 base, with 25 bases remaining between them. The CDR3 has 19 amino acids. The V gene's germline CDR1 is SEHNR and CDR2 FQNEAQ (reference sequence).

V usage is TRBV6-5 and J usage is TRBJ2-6; D not certain. Trimming removed 6 bases at V and 0 bases at J, with 9 bases between. CDR3 length equals 15 residues. Germline lookup yields CDR1 MNHEY and CDR2 SVGAGI. CDR3 sequence: CASSPVSSGANVLTF. CDR3 in DNA: TGTGCCAGCAGCCCCGTTAGCTCTGGGGCCAACGTCCTGACTTTC.

The chain employs TRBV6-6 and TRBJ2-1; no clear D. CDR3 size: 14 residues. The V and J ends lost 6 bases and 7 bases respectively, with 16 bases between them. Per the germline V gene, CDR1 is MNHNY and CDR2 is SVGAGI (reference sequence). As DNA, the CDR3 is TGTGCCAGCAGCCCCCCGGGTTTGGGGAATGAGCAGTTCTTC. It yields the protein CASSPPGLGNEQFF.

The V gene is TRBV9, the J gene TRBJ1-5; tentative D call: TRBD1 (6 bases). The CDR3 runs 13 residues. In germline, CDR1 is SGDLS, CDR2 YYNGEE. V gave up 7 bases and J gave up 2 bases, with 10 bases separating them. CDR3 sequence (DNA): TGTGCCAGCGAGGGGGACGGCAATCAGCCCCAGCATTTT. It is translated as CASEGDGNQPQHF.

The chain is built from TRBV30 and TRBJ2-3; a possible D gene is TRBD2 (6 bases). Germline assignment: CDR1 GTSNPN and CDR2 SVGIG (reference sequence). Trimming pared 1 base from V and 4 bases from J, leaving 12 bases between. The CDR3 consists of 14 residues. The CDR3 DNA sequence: TGTGCCTGGAGTGGGGGGGAGTGGGCAGATACGCAGTATTTT. Translating it yields CAWSGGEWADTQYF.

This chain uses TRBV10-1 with TRBJ1-1; a weak D match, TRBD1 (6 bases). With 4 bases removed from V and 1 base from J, the gap between germline ends came to 7 bases. This CDR3 contains 13 residues. In germline, CDR1 is WNHNN, CDR2 SYGVQD (reference sequence). The CDR3 region has the DNA TGCGCCAGCAGTGGACAGGCGAACACTGAAGCTTTCTTT. Translation: CASSGQANTEAFF.

This chain joins TRBV6-1 and TRBJ1-3, with D perhaps TRBD1 (5 bases). Deletions cut 8 bases from V and 0 bases from J, with 20 bases between. Germline assignment: CDR1 MNHNS and CDR2 SASEGT. This CDR3 has 17 residues. The chain's CDR3 is CASGGGIEEFSGNTIYF. The CDR3 DNA sequence: TGTGCCAGCGGTGGGGGAATTGAGGAGTTCTCTGGAAACACCATATATTTT.

This clone has only a few counts. The genes are TRBV25-1 and TRBJ1-2; D uncertain. Trimming removed 8 bases from V and 0 bases from J, with 4 bases in between. Germline V gene sequence: CDR1 MGHDK, CDR2 SYGVNS. CDR3 length: 11 residues. The CDR3 protein is CASSANYGYTF. CDR3 bases: TGTGCCAGCTCCGCTAACTATGGCTACACCTTC.

The chain uses TRBV4-1 and TRBJ2-3; D is perhaps TRBD2 (6 bases). The CDR3 consists of 14 residues. Trimming removed 8 bases at V and 1 base at J, with 13 bases between. Germline lookup yields CDR1 MGHRA and CDR2 YSYEKL. In DNA, the CDR3 is TGCGCCAGCTCTCTTAGCGGTGGCACAGATACGCAGTATTTT. Translated: CASSLSGGTDTQYF.

The chain joins TRBV4-2 to TRBJ1-2; TRBD1 aligns across 9 bases. The CDR3 is 15 amino acids. CDR1 and CDR2 from the germline V gene are LGHNA and YNFKEQ. The J segment lost 2 bases and the V segment lost 5 bases, leaving 6 bases of the junction unmatched. In DNA form, the CDR3 reads TGTGCCAGCAGCTCCCGACAGGGGGAAAACTATGGCTACACCTTC. Translated, it gives CASSSRQGENYGYTF.

This clone has just a few counts. The genes are TRBV30 and TRBJ1-1; D might be TRBD1 (6 bases). The length of the CDR3 is 14 residues. Germline lookup yields CDR1 GTSNPN and CDR2 SVGIG (reference sequence). The V end lost 0 bases, the J end lost 6 bases, and 14 bases lay between the germline ends. In nucleotides, the CDR3 is TGTGCCTGGAGTGTAGGGGGGACAAGGGCTGAAGCTTTCTTT. This translates into CAWSVGGTRAEAFF.

This chain connects TRBV4-1 to TRBJ2-1; no clear D. The ends were cut back, 0 bases at V and 6 bases at J, with 9 bases in the middle. CDR1 and CDR2 (germline): MGHRA, YSYEKL. The CDR3 has 14 amino acids. The CDR3 nucleotides are TGCGCCAGCAGCCAAGAGGTAGCTTCCAATGAGCAGTTCTTC. Protein: CASSQEVASNEQFF.

The chain joins TRBV4-2 to TRBJ2-3; D possibly uses TRBD1 or TRBD2 (5 bases each). Trimming pared 0 bases from V and 6 bases from J, leaving 7 bases between. The CDR3 covers 13 residues. Germline V gene lookup returns CDR1 LGHNA and CDR2 YNFKEQ. DNA of the CDR3: TGTGCCAGCAGCCAAGAGGGGGTGGATACGCAGTATTTT. It is translated as CASSQEGVDTQYF.